The rows below give T cell receptor beta chains drawn from one sample of a study of blood T cell repertoires in COVID-19. Clones were read by immunoSEQ multiplex PCR, and TCRdb kept only the in-frame ones, dropping some. This table has 60,000 to 75,000 clones, 85% to 90% appearing once. The specimen was peripheral blood. The receptor source for this set is a man in his 70s with active COVID-19. CDR3s include the opening cysteine and the closing phenylalanine or tryptophan. Fields, in order: CDR3 protein, CDR3 DNA, clone size, D gene, J gene, V gene. The D gene is left open where the match is weak. The listing skips clone size in some rows; elsewhere it reads once, few, many or a size class.

CDR3 protein: CASSPGGLAYEQYF
CDR3 DNA: TGTGCCAGCTCACCAGGGGGCCTCGCATACGAGCAGTACTTC
clone size: once
D gene: -
J gene: TRBJ2-7
V gene: TRBV18

CDR3 protein: CASSPRPLAAQETQYF
CDR3 DNA: TGTGCCAGCAGCCCTCGGCCCCTAGCGGCGCAAGAGACCCAGTACTTC
clone size: -
D gene: TRBD2
J gene: TRBJ2-5
V gene: TRBV6-2/TRBV6-3

CDR3 protein: CASTERDRGDTEAFF
CDR3 DNA: TGTGCCAGCACCGAAAGGGACAGGGGGGACACTGAAGCTTTCTTT
clone size: -
D gene: -
J gene: TRBJ1-1
V gene: TRBV21-1

CDR3 protein: CASSRTGVGQPQHF
CDR3 DNA: TGTGCCAGCAGTCGTACAGGGGTGGGCCAGCCCCAGCATTTT
clone size: few
D gene: TRBD1
J gene: TRBJ1-5
V gene: TRBV6-5

CDR3 protein: CASSPRVDTQYF
CDR3 DNA: TGTGCCAGCAGCCCCCGGGTAGATACGCAGTATTTT
clone size: -
D gene: -
J gene: TRBJ2-3
V gene: TRBV7-9

CDR3 protein: CASSPGGGIQYF
CDR3 DNA: TGTGCCAGCTCACCAGGGGGGGGCATTCAGTACTTC
clone size: -
D gene: TRBD2
J gene: TRBJ2-4
V gene: TRBV18

CDR3 protein: CASSQVRGLAGGGTYEQYF
CDR3 DNA: TGTGCCAGCAGCCAGGTCAGAGGACTAGCGGGAGGAGGAACCTACGAGCAGTACTTC
clone size: -
D gene: TRBD2
J gene: TRBJ2-7
V gene: TRBV11-3

CDR3 protein: CASSPHGGAYYGYTF
CDR3 DNA: TGTGCCAGCAGTCCTCATGGGGGGGCCTACTATGGCTACACCTTC
clone size: -
D gene: -
J gene: TRBJ1-2
V gene: TRBV25-1

CDR3 protein: CASSQEGGRGDTQYF
CDR3 DNA: TGTGCCAGCAGCCAAGAGGGAGGGCGCGGTGATACGCAGTATTTT
clone size: once
D gene: TRBD2
J gene: TRBJ2-3
V gene: TRBV4-2

CDR3 protein: CASSPNRGGNEKLFF
CDR3 DNA: TGTGCCAGCAGTCCAAACAGGGGCGGTAATGAAAAACTGTTTTTT
clone size: -
D gene: TRBD1
J gene: TRBJ1-4
V gene: TRBV27

CDR3 protein: CASSEWPGTDTQYF
CDR3 DNA: TGTGCCAGCAGTGAATGGCCCGGCACAGATACGCAGTATTTT
clone size: -
D gene: -
J gene: TRBJ2-3
V gene: TRBV2

CDR3 protein: CASRGGPTYGYTF
CDR3 DNA: TGTGCCAGCAGAGGCGGGCCCACCTATGGCTACACCTTC
clone size: -
D gene: -
J gene: TRBJ1-2
V gene: TRBV6-5

CDR3 protein: CASSQAGVGTDTQYF
CDR3 DNA: TGCGCCAGCAGCCAAGCGGGAGTGGGCACAGATACGCAGTATTTT
clone size: -
D gene: -
J gene: TRBJ2-3
V gene: TRBV4-1

CDR3 protein: CASSRGAGTGGVEQYF
CDR3 DNA: TGTGCCAGCAGCCGGGGTGCCGGGACAGGGGGGGTCGAGCAGTACTTC
clone size: -
D gene: TRBD1
J gene: TRBJ2-7
V gene: TRBV5-6

CDR3 protein: CASSPPGQNHEQYF
CDR3 DNA: TGCGCCAGCAGTCCCCCGGGACAGAACCACGAGCAGTACTTC
clone size: -
D gene: TRBD1
J gene: TRBJ2-7
V gene: TRBV23-1

CDR3 protein: CASSPPTGGRSPLHF
CDR3 DNA: TGTGCCAGCAGCCCCCCGACAGGGGGCCGGTCACCCCTCCACTTT
clone size: once
D gene: TRBD1
J gene: TRBJ1-6
V gene: TRBV7-2

CDR3 protein: CASSPESATSGEQFF
CDR3 DNA: TGTGCCAGCTCACCAGAGTCGGCGACAAGTGGGGAGCAGTTCTTC
clone size: -
D gene: -
J gene: TRBJ2-1
V gene: TRBV18

CDR3 protein: CASSLGTGTSGTDTQYF
CDR3 DNA: TGTGCCAGCAGCTTGGGAACCGGGACTAGCGGCACAGATACGCAGTATTTT
clone size: once
D gene: TRBD2
J gene: TRBJ2-3
V gene: TRBV7-6

CDR3 protein: CASSGLAGPYEQYF
CDR3 DNA: TGTGCCAGCAGCGGACTAGCGGGACCCTACGAGCAGTACTTC
clone size: -
D gene: TRBD2
J gene: TRBJ2-7
V gene: TRBV2

CDR3 protein: CASSAASGSHTDTQYF
CDR3 DNA: TGTGCCAGCAGCGCCGCTAGCGGGAGCCACACAGATACGCAGTATTTT
clone size: -
D gene: TRBD2
J gene: TRBJ2-3
V gene: TRBV9

CDR3 protein: CASSPLSPSPYEQYF
CDR3 DNA: TGTGCCAGCAGCCCCCTTTCTCCTAGCCCCTACGAGCAGTACTTC
clone size: once
D gene: -
J gene: TRBJ2-7
V gene: TRBV27

CDR3 protein: CASSPQGRAYNEQFF
CDR3 DNA: TGTGCCAGTAGTCCTCAGGGAAGAGCCTACAATGAGCAGTTCTTC
clone size: -
D gene: -
J gene: TRBJ2-1
V gene: TRBV19

CDR3 protein: CASSQEGSRGSTDTQYF
CDR3 DNA: TGCGCCAGCAGCCAAGAAGGGTCCAGGGGCAGCACAGATACGCAGTATTTT
clone size: -
D gene: -
J gene: TRBJ2-3
V gene: TRBV4-3

CDR3 protein: CASSPTMGEGNQPQHF
CDR3 DNA: TGTGCCAGCTCACCGACTATGGGGGAGGGCAATCAGCCCCAGCATTTT
clone size: -
D gene: -
J gene: TRBJ1-5
V gene: TRBV18

CDR3 protein: CASSSAPGGHGYTF
CDR3 DNA: TGTGCCAGCTCCTCTGCGCCAGGGGGCCATGGCTACACCTTC
clone size: -
D gene: TRBD1
J gene: TRBJ1-2
V gene: TRBV9

CDR3 protein: CAWRARTRVNEQFF
CDR3 DNA: TGTGCCTGGAGGGCCCGGACTAGGGTGAATGAGCAGTTCTTC
clone size: -
D gene: TRBD2
J gene: TRBJ2-1
V gene: TRBV30

CDR3 protein: CASSPLAAGAYEQYF
CDR3 DNA: TGTGCCAGCAGTCCCCTAGCGGCCGGTGCCTACGAGCAGTACTTC
clone size: -
D gene: TRBD2
J gene: TRBJ2-7
V gene: TRBV4-2

CDR3 protein: CASSTTTGAGEQYF
CDR3 DNA: TGTGCCAGTAGTACTACCACGGGAGCGGGCGAGCAGTACTTC
clone size: -
D gene: -
J gene: TRBJ2-7
V gene: TRBV19

CDR3 protein: CASSLGQGSAEAFF
CDR3 DNA: TGTGCCAGCAGCTTAGGACAGGGAAGCGCTGAAGCTTTCTTT
clone size: -
D gene: TRBD1
J gene: TRBJ1-1
V gene: TRBV7-9

CDR3 protein: CASSLVGVRDTQYF
CDR3 DNA: TGTGCCAGCAGCTTGGTGGGAGTTAGAGATACGCAGTATTTT
clone size: -
D gene: -
J gene: TRBJ2-3
V gene: TRBV11-3

CDR3 protein: CASSPWSGSDEQFF
CDR3 DNA: TGCGCCAGCAGTCCGTGGAGCGGGAGCGATGAGCAGTTCTTC
clone size: -
D gene: TRBD2
J gene: TRBJ2-1
V gene: TRBV5-1

CDR3 protein: CASSEGGGGNSPLHF
CDR3 DNA: TGTGCCAGCAGTGAGGGGGGGGGAGGCAATTCACCCCTCCACTTT
clone size: -
D gene: -
J gene: TRBJ1-6
V gene: TRBV25-1

CDR3 protein: CASSPGQGGDTQYF
CDR3 DNA: TGTGCCAGCAGCCCCGGACAGGGTGGGGATACGCAGTATTTT
clone size: -
D gene: TRBD1
J gene: TRBJ2-3
V gene: TRBV11-3

CDR3 protein: CASRPDSSSYNEQFF
CDR3 DNA: TGCGCCAGCAGGCCCGACAGCAGCTCCTACAATGAGCAGTTCTTC
clone size: -
D gene: -
J gene: TRBJ2-1
V gene: TRBV5-1

CDR3 protein: CASSIGQYTEAFF
CDR3 DNA: TGTGCCAGTAGTATTGGACAGTACACTGAAGCTTTCTTT
clone size: -
D gene: -
J gene: TRBJ1-1
V gene: TRBV19

CDR3 protein: CASAGSGTGELFF
CDR3 DNA: TGTGCCAGCGCCGGGTCGGGGACCGGGGAGCTGTTTTTT
clone size: -
D gene: -
J gene: TRBJ2-2
V gene: TRBV11-3

CDR3 protein: CASSPTSGGGETQYF
CDR3 DNA: TGTGCCAGCAGCCCGACTAGCGGAGGGGGGGAGACCCAGTACTTC
clone size: -
D gene: TRBD2
J gene: TRBJ2-5
V gene: TRBV2

CDR3 protein: CASSAASGRAQYEQYF
CDR3 DNA: TGTGCCAGCAGCGCCGCTAGCGGGAGGGCCCAGTACGAGCAGTACTTC
clone size: -
D gene: TRBD2
J gene: TRBJ2-7
V gene: TRBV5-8

CDR3 protein: CASSLDTARETQYF
CDR3 DNA: TGTGCCAGCAGCTTAGATACAGCCCGGGAGACCCAGTACTTC
clone size: -
D gene: -
J gene: TRBJ2-5
V gene: TRBV11-2

CDR3 protein: CASSPGTGIWTGELFF
CDR3 DNA: TGCGCCAGCAGCCCCGGGACAGGGATATGGACCGGGGAGCTGTTTTTT
clone size: once
D gene: TRBD1
J gene: TRBJ2-2
V gene: TRBV5-1

CDR3 protein: CASSFWGADTQYF
CDR3 DNA: TGTGCCAGCAGTTTTTGGGGGGCAGATACGCAGTATTTT
clone size: -
D gene: -
J gene: TRBJ2-3
V gene: TRBV27

CDR3 protein: CASRGGGSYEQYF
CDR3 DNA: TGCGCCAGCCGCGGGGGGGGCTCCTACGAGCAGTACTTC
clone size: -
D gene: TRBD2
J gene: TRBJ2-7
V gene: TRBV4-1

CDR3 protein: CASSPTGQPQHF
CDR3 DNA: TGTGCCAGCAGCCCCACGGGTCAGCCCCAGCATTTT
clone size: few
D gene: -
J gene: TRBJ1-5
V gene: TRBV7-9

CDR3 protein: CASSYGQGAQETQYF
CDR3 DNA: TGTGCCAGCAGTTACGGACAGGGGGCCCAAGAGACCCAGTACTTC
clone size: -
D gene: TRBD1
J gene: TRBJ2-5
V gene: TRBV6-2/TRBV6-3

CDR3 protein: CASSLGGIYEQYF
CDR3 DNA: TGTGCCAGCAGCTTGGGCGGGATCTACGAGCAGTACTTC
clone size: once
D gene: -
J gene: TRBJ2-7
V gene: TRBV7-8

CDR3 protein: CASSLSGGTPYNEQFF
CDR3 DNA: TGTGCCAGCAGCCTTAGTGGCGGGACCCCCTACAATGAGCAGTTCTTC
clone size: -
D gene: -
J gene: TRBJ2-1
V gene: TRBV7-9

CDR3 protein: CASSRGGNTEAFF
CDR3 DNA: TGTGCCAGCAGCCGAGGGGGGAACACTGAAGCTTTCTTT
clone size: once
D gene: -
J gene: TRBJ1-1
V gene: TRBV6-5

CDR3 protein: CASSPGTVYGYTF
CDR3 DNA: TGTGCCAGCAGTCCTGGGACAGTCTATGGCTACACCTTC
clone size: -
D gene: TRBD1
J gene: TRBJ1-2
V gene: TRBV27

CDR3 protein: CASSEIPRDSGEQYF
CDR3 DNA: TGCGCCAGCAGTGAGATTCCCCGAGACAGTGGGGAGCAGTACTTC
clone size: -
D gene: -
J gene: TRBJ2-7
V gene: TRBV10-1

CDR3 protein: CAWSAPGATQYF
CDR3 DNA: TGTGCCTGGAGTGCCCCTGGGGCGACCCAGTACTTC
clone size: -
D gene: -
J gene: TRBJ2-5
V gene: TRBV30

CDR3 protein: CSAEGQGLNTEAFF
CDR3 DNA: TGCAGCGCCGAAGGACAGGGCCTCAACACTGAAGCTTTCTTT
clone size: -
D gene: TRBD1
J gene: TRBJ1-1
V gene: TRBV29-1

CDR3 protein: CASTPGGGVGETQYF
CDR3 DNA: TGTGCCAGCACCCCAGGGGGTGGGGTAGGAGAGACCCAGTACTTC
clone size: -
D gene: TRBD1
J gene: TRBJ2-5
V gene: TRBV2

CDR3 protein: CASSQVLAGGPGEQFF
CDR3 DNA: TGTGCCAGCAGCCAAGTGCTGGCGGGAGGGCCTGGTGAGCAGTTCTTC
clone size: -
D gene: TRBD2
J gene: TRBJ2-1
V gene: TRBV3-1/TRBV3-2

CDR3 protein: CASSYGAGGHSNQPQHF
CDR3 DNA: TGTGCCAGCAGTTACGGGGCAGGGGGGCATAGCAATCAGCCCCAGCATTTT
clone size: -
D gene: TRBD1
J gene: TRBJ1-5
V gene: TRBV6-2/TRBV6-3